Given below is one T cell receptor beta chain in context. Its antigen is not yet known. No much larger clone is present one base from it, and per-base qualities are unavailable. These data are taken from a study of blood T cells in healthy people across ages (dated by TCRdb to about 2015). As for the study more broadly: In model experiments, template switching captured roughly one uniquely barcoded TCR beta cDNA molecule for every two T cells. Age-related changes in TCR beta repertoire diversity were measured in the study by deep sequencing normalized with unique cDNA molecular identifiers. The donors were split into four age groups: young (average about 16 years), middle-aged (39), aged (over 55) and long-lived (approximately 80). Donors of different ages were randomly distributed across sequencing lanes to avoid experimental bias. Using the same blood draw, the study looked at two additional independent replicas of 1 million unique cDNA reads for two donors, one aged 18 to 30 and the other aged 80 or older. Broader findings and caveats from the paper: Donor CMV infection status was unknown, potentially confounding age-related changes in expanded clonotypes. Compared with the aged group, more naive CD4+ T cells, fewer expanded clones and increased TCR diversity were shown by the long-lived group, suggesting age selection. Since profiling was done on bulk unsorted PBMCs, naive and antigen-experienced compartments could not be conclusively compared. As age increased, observed TCR beta diversity per million T cells dropped in a roughly linear way, and a significant reduction was already evident by age 40. Estimates of total diversity based on one million sequenced T cells were regarded as lower bounds and as underestimates. Observed TCR beta diversity correlated strongly with the percentage of naive T cells measured by flow cytometry.

The library was generated by 5' RACE. Instrument on record: Illumina HiSeq 2500. A second PCR of roughly 6 to 11 cycles was run with a J-beta primer mix and a sample-barcoded 5' primer. A template-switch 5' adaptor carrying 12 random nucleotides introduced a unique molecular identifier onto each TCR beta cDNA molecule. At least 2.5 million CDR3-containing paired-end reads were obtained from each sample. First-strand cDNA synthesis was performed from all RNA using the Mint cDNA synthesis kit, with priming by a TRBC-specific oligonucleotide. All cDNA was treated with uracil-DNA glycosylase and then went through a first 18-cycle PCR with the universal primers M1SS and BC2_uni_R. As for the authors' bioinformatics: Normalization of each sample was performed by random selection of 1 million high-quality reads, each carrying a distinct molecular identifier. Instead of being binned into consensus sequences, reads that shared molecular identifiers were thrown out. MiTCR, with a Q25 quality threshold and the strictest error-elimination algorithm, was used for CDR3 identification, clonotype clustering and error correction. A nonparametric unseen species model with Euler transformation was used to estimate lower-bound total TCR beta diversity. TCRdb applied fastp at Q25 and MiXCR to the public reads, then kept only in-frame beta chains. Rows merge per CDR3 protein into single entries with the most common DNA and genes. The V and J calls follow TCRdb's processing rather than the paper's. The sample contains about 780,000 distinct CDR3 sequences, 35% to 50% of them found a single time. The top ten clones comprise around 18% of the sample.

The roughly 37 donors, aged about 6 to 90 years, were systemically healthy Caucasian individuals from Russia. Each donor gave around 9.5 milliliters of peripheral blood, collected into EDTA-treated Vacutainer tubes. Ficoll-Paque density-gradient centrifugation was used to isolate PBMCs, with at least 7 million per sample. Total RNA, at least 6 micrograms per sample, was extracted from PBMCs with Trizol reagent. For every donor, an aliquot of PBMCs went through flow cytometry to measure the percentages of naive CD45RAhigh/CD27high T cells. In the germline V gene (reference sequence), CDR1 corresponds to DFQATT and CDR2 to SNEGSKA. There are 12 amino acids in the CDR3, from cysteine to phenylalanine inclusive. Only the CDR3 portion is preserved as DNA: 36 bases, with reading frame beginning at the first base. Unmatched junction bases come to 3, with V trimmed by 5 bases and J by 6 bases.

The rearranged chain carries TRBV20-1 and TRBJ2-3, and 9 junctional nucleotides match TRBD2. The sequenced material came from blood. The clonotype comes from a man older than 75 in good health. Here is the DNA: TGCAGTGCTCCGAGCGGGAGGGATACGCAGTATTTT. It specifies CSAPSGRDTQYF.